The 21 T cell receptor beta chains in this list originate from one sample, sequenced in a study of OX40 agonist ivuxolimab in advanced cancers. Receptor amplification or capture employed the immunoSEQ multiplex PCR assay. TCRdb holds this immuneACCESS table with in-frame rearrangements only. Some clones are missing; in checked studies, unresolved V genes explain under half, and the rest has no known cause. The sample data list under 60,000 clones, and roughly 94% of these were observed just once. Roughly 12% of the sample is held by the ten biggest clonotypes. Specimen: CD4+ or CD8+ T cells sorted from blood, collected in a trial of the OX40 agonist ivuxolimab. The receptors were gathered from an adult with an advanced solid tumor such as melanoma, head and neck, liver or kidney cancer.

The chain couples TRBV5-1 to TRBJ2-3; 7 bases match TRBD2. The CDR3 sequence is 18 residues long. CDR1 SGHRS and CDR2 YFSETQ come from the germline V gene. V was clipped by 1 base and J by 2 bases; unmatched bases: 13. The CDR3 DNA is TGCGCCAGCAGCTTGCCCCTCGGCGGGAGTAGGGTCACAGATACGCAGTATTTT. This codes for CASSLPLGGSRVTDTQYF.

V usage is TRBV4-1 and J usage is TRBJ2-4; the D call may be TRBD1 or TRBD2 (5 bases each). V dropped 0 bases and J dropped 6 bases, with 12 bases sitting between them. Germline loops: CDR1 MGHRA, CDR2 YSYEKL. The CDR3 runs 15 residues. The CDR3 nucleotides read TGCGCCAGCAGCCAAGAGCCGAAAGGGACAAACATTCAGTACTTC. Encoded protein: CASSQEPKGTNIQYF.

In regard to this clone: At the DNA level, this CDR3 is encoded by other sequences in the same sample as well. This sequence joins TRBV2 and TRBJ2-1; D remains ambiguous. Germline assignment: CDR1 SNHLY and CDR2 FYNNEI. The CDR3 loop spans 13 amino acids. The V gene lost 8 bases and the J gene lost 3 bases, with 11 bases spanning the gap. The CDR3 region has the DNA TGTGCCAGCTCCGGTGGGAACTACAATGAGCAGTTCTTC. This gives the protein CASSGGNYNEQFF.

V and J are TRBV7-9 and TRBJ2-2, with unresolved D. CDR3 length equals 16 residues. The V end lost 4 bases, the J end lost 3 bases, and 15 bases lay between the germline ends. Germline V gives CDR1 SEHNR, CDR2 FQNEAQ (reference sequence). The CDR3 reads CASSSGPSLYTGELFF. CDR3 coding DNA: TGTGCCAGCAGCTCCGGGCCGAGCCTTTACACCGGGGAGCTGTTTTTT.

The chain couples TRBV13 to TRBJ1-4; a weak D match, TRBD1 (6 bases). CDR1 and CDR2 (germline): PRHDT, FYEKMQ (reference sequence). The CDR3 is 14 amino acids. Trimming removed 6 bases at V and 7 bases at J, with 15 bases between. The CDR3 here is CASRPQGGSEKLFF. As DNA, the CDR3 is TGTGCCAGCAGACCACAGGGAGGGAGTGAAAAACTGTTTTTT.

The chain uses TRBV7-6 and TRBJ1-4; maybe TRBD1 (5 bases). Germline CDR1 and CDR2: SGHVS and FNYEAQ. The V gene lost 0 bases and the J gene lost 3 bases, with 11 bases spanning the gap. This CDR3 contains 16 residues. In nucleotides, the CDR3 is TGTGCCAGCAGCTTAGCGGGGGAAACGGCTAATGAAAAACTGTTTTTT. It codes for CASSLAGETANEKLFF.

The chain uses TRBV30 and TRBJ2-1; 8 bases align to TRBD2. The CDR3 loop spans 15 amino acids. Germline loops: CDR1 GTSNPN, CDR2 SVGIG (reference sequence). V lost 4 bases to trimming and J lost 4 bases; unmatched junction nucleotides: 9. CDR3 in amino acids: CAWTKLAGLYNEQFF. The DNA of the CDR3 is TGTGCCTGGACTAAGCTAGCGGGCCTTTACAATGAGCAGTTCTTC.

This chain uses TRBV29-1 with TRBJ2-7, with TRBD2 identical over 12 bases. The CDR3 contains 13 residues. With 7 bases clipped from V and 2 bases from J, the junction kept 3 bases outside the gene matches. Germline V gene lookup returns CDR1 SQVTM and CDR2 ANQGSEA. CDR3 in amino acids: CSARTSGTYEQYF. CDR3 nucleotides: TGCAGCGCCAGGACTAGCGGGACCTACGAGCAGTACTTC.

The rearrangement joins TRBV7-3 to TRBJ2-1; 11 positions agree with TRBD2. The CDR3 is 16 residues long. V trimming: 0 bases; J trimming: 8 bases; junction bases outside the gene matches: 6. The germline V gene has CDR1 SGHTA and CDR2 FQGTGA. The CDR3 nucleotides are TGTGCCAGCAGCTTAACCCTAGCGGGAGGCGGGGATGAGCAGTTCTTC. Translated: CASSLTLAGGGDEQFF.

The genes are TRBV6-5 and TRBJ2-7, with 7 positions matching TRBD2. Unmatched junction bases numbered 12, after V lost 6 bases and J lost 7 bases. Germline-derived CDR1 and CDR2 are MNHEY and SVGAGI. The CDR3 is 14 residues long. CDR3 nucleotides: TGTGCCAGCAGGCTAAGGGGAGGGCCTAGGGAGCAGTACTTC. This sequence encodes CASRLRGGPREQYF.

The chain has TRBV27 and TRBJ1-1; 9 bases fit TRBD1. Trimming removed 0 bases from V and 4 bases from J; junction bases left unmatched: 3. This CDR3 contains 15 residues. Per germline, CDR1 MNHEY and CDR2 SMNVEV (reference sequence). As DNA, the CDR3 is TGTGCCAGCAGTTTATCGAGGACAGGGGCCACTGAAGCTTTCTTT. This sequence encodes CASSLSRTGATEAFF.

The chain joins TRBV11-2 to TRBJ2-1; 11 bases fit TRBD2. CDR1 is SGHAT and CDR2 is FQNNGV in the germline V gene. V gave up 2 bases and J gave up 1 base; unmatched junction bases: 7. There are 18 residues in the CDR3. CDR3 DNA: TGTGCCAGCAGCTTATTGGTAGCGGGAGGGGGTTCCTACAATGAGCAGTTCTTC. Protein product: CASSLLVAGGGSYNEQFF.

In DNA form, the CDR3 reads TGTGCCAGCAGCAGGACAGGGGGCAGCAATGAGCAGTTCTTC. It is translated as CASSRTGGSNEQFF. This sequence joins TRBV7-9 and TRBJ2-1, with 11 nucleotides matching TRBD1. CDR1 and CDR2 from the germline V gene are SEHNR and FQNEAQ (reference sequence). Trimming at V came to 5 bases and at J to 6 bases, leaving 3 bases not matched to a gene. The CDR3 spans 14 residues. The entire variable domain, with the rest obtained from reference TRBV7-9 and TRBJ2-1, is as follows: DTGVSQNPRHKITKRGQNVTFRCDPISEHNRLYWYRQTLGQGPEFLTYFQNEAQLEKSRLLSDRFSAERPKGSFSTLEIQRTEQGDSAMYLCASSRTGGSNEQFFGPGTRLTVL.

This clone turned up a few times. The chain recombines TRBV13 with TRBJ2-7; possibly TRBD2 for D (6 bases). CDR1 and CDR2 (germline): PRHDT, FYEKMQ (reference sequence). CDR3 size: 16 residues. V shed 0 bases and J shed 9 bases, with 21 bases lying between them. In nucleotides, the CDR3 is TGTGCCAGCAGCTTAGGGCTTGGGACGGAGGGATTGGGGCAGTACTTC. Its protein product is CASSLGLGTEGLGQYF.

The chain couples TRBV6-5 to TRBJ2-5; D might be TRBD2 (5 bases). V was cut by 0 bases and J by 5 bases, with 10 bases left in between. This CDR3 is 14 amino acids long. Germline loops: CDR1 MNHEY, CDR2 SVGAGI. The CDR3 bases are TGTGCCAGCAGTTACTCGGCCGGGGAGGAGACCCAGTACTTC. Translated, it gives CASSYSAGEETQYF.

The chain has TRBV5-5 and TRBJ2-1; TRBD2 might be the D (6 bases). Germline values: CDR1 SGHKS, CDR2 YYEKEE (reference sequence). This CDR3 is built from 11 residues. The V and J ends lost 5 bases and 14 bases respectively, with 14 bases between them. Here the CDR3 reads CASSVGGEEFF. CDR3 bases: TGTGCCAGCAGTGTGGGGGGAGAGGAGTTCTTC.

The chain uses TRBV4-1 and TRBJ1-1; possible D gene TRBD1, 5 bases. The CDR3 consists of 14 residues. The V gene's germline CDR1 is MGHRA and CDR2 YSYEKL. V gave up 0 bases and J gave up 4 bases, with 9 bases separating them. CDR3 sequence (DNA): TGCGCCAGCAGCCAAGAAAGGGACGGCACTGAAGCTTTCTTT. This gives the protein CASSQERDGTEAFF.

This clone was seen once. This chain uses TRBV7-9 with TRBJ2-1; the D gene is possibly TRBD2 (5 bases). The CDR3 contains 12 residues. Per germline, CDR1 SEHNR and CDR2 FQNEAQ (reference sequence). V lost 5 bases and J 8 bases, leaving 10 bases between the germline ends. In DNA form, the CDR3 reads TGTGCCAGCAGCGCCGGGGTCGATGAGCAGTTCTTC. Amino acid sequence: CASSAGVDEQFF.

This chain links TRBV11-2 with TRBJ2-7; 9 bases align to TRBD2. Losses at the gene ends were 5 bases for V and 5 bases for J; bases not matched to a gene: 13. The germline V gene has CDR1 SGHAT and CDR2 FQNNGV. The CDR3 length is 16 residues. The CDR3 region is CASSTSSSGSYNEQYF. The DNA of the CDR3 is TGTGCCAGCAGCACATCCAGTAGCGGGAGCTATAACGAGCAGTACTTC.

This clone was seen just once. The rearrangement uses TRBV19 and TRBJ2-1, with D maybe TRBD2 (5 bases). The CDR3 extends over 13 amino acids. Per the germline V gene, CDR1 is LNHDA and CDR2 is SQIVND (reference sequence). V lost 8 bases, J lost 5 bases, and 13 bases lay in between. The CDR3 spells CASRDSLHNEQFF. CDR3 in DNA: TGTGCCAGTCGGGATTCTTTACACAATGAGCAGTTCTTC.

The chain joins TRBV19 to TRBJ2-2; 8 bases are shared with TRBD2. This CDR3 region has 15 residues. J was trimmed by 3 bases and V by 7 bases; bases with no gene match: 7. From germline, CDR1 is LNHDA and CDR2 SQIVND (reference sequence). The CDR3 bases are TGTGCCAGTACAGCCGGACTAGCTTACACCGGGGAGCTGTTTTTT. As protein: CASTAGLAYTGELFF.